In this sample, the clone carrying this TCR beta chain turned up many times. Its target is not known. Diagnoses were established using clinical symptoms, serum thyroxine and TRAb, thyroid ultrasound and orbital computed tomography. The data stem from a study of T cells in Graves' hyperthyroidism and ophthalmopathy. Study context: Peripheral blood samples were taken at initial diagnosis, prior to any treatment. The study's findings and limits: Within blood appeared most thyroid clonotypes that had expanded above 0.001. Ophthalmopathy was model-predicted a median roughly 6.5 months pre-onset.

The investigators amplified TCR beta CDR3 regions from RNA transcripts. HTBI primers were the set used in a first-round RT-PCR of the TCR CDR3. TCRdb re-analysed the multiplex PCR reads in MiXCR, keeping a single row per CDR3 protein. The sample carries approximately 400,000 distinct CDR3 sequences, 15% to 17% recorded once. The sequence derives from a woman between 18 and 29 years old with Graves' hyperthyroidism that later progressed to Graves' ophthalmopathy. The specimen sequenced was blood.

CDR3 sequence: CASSLTSGWPEQYF. CDR3 nucleotides: TGCGCCAGCAGCTTGACTTCAGGGTGGCCCGAGCAGTACTTC. The genes are TRBV5-1 and TRBJ2-7; possibly TRBD1 for D (5 bases). The germline V gene encodes CDR1 SGHRS and CDR2 YFSETQ. V lost 1 base, J lost 6 bases, and 14 bases lay in between. The CDR3 covers 14 residues.